A single sample gave rise to the 8 T cell receptor beta chains below, sequenced in a study of Graves' ophthalmopathy and Graves' hyperthyroidism (dated by TCRdb to the late 2010s). Sequenced using an Illumina HiSeq 2000. TCR beta CDR3 regions were amplified from RNA transcripts for repertoire sequencing. A first-round RT-PCR used HTBI primers with the Qiagen OneStep RT-PCR kit, followed by a second-round multiplex PCR, size selection and purification. TCRdb itself trimmed the public reads at Q25 with fastp, ran MiXCR and retained productive beta chains. Entries are consolidated by CDR3 protein sequence, retaining the most common genes and DNA. This sample gives some 750,000 distinct CDR3 sequences in total; around 40% of them show up just once. In total, the top ten clones hold 44% of the sample. The material sequenced was peripheral blood. All receptors derive from an adult man with Graves' ophthalmopathy.

This chain's CDR3 is CASSRPGAGGNTIYF. For the CDR3, the DNA is TGTGCCAGCAGCCGTCCGGGGGCGGGTGGAAACACCATATATTTT. The chain links TRBV7-9 to TRBJ1-3, with D possibly TRBD1 on 6 matching bases. CDR1 and CDR2 (germline): SEHNR, FQNEAQ (reference sequence). This CDR3 has 15 residues. Deletions cut 5 bases from V and 3 bases from J, with 14 bases between.

This clonotype was found a few times. At one end the junction does not follow the germline gene, possibly because of a read error. This chain connects TRBV29-1 to TRBJ2-7; D unresolved. Germline assignment: CDR1 SQVTM and CDR2 ANQGSEA. There are 11 residues in the CDR3. The CDR3 nucleotides read TGCAGTGTTGGCAGATCCTACGAGCAGTACTTC. Residues: CSVGRSYEQYF.

The chain carries TRBV7-2 and TRBJ2-7; D unresolved. Germline loops: CDR1 SGHTA, CDR2 FQGNSA. The V gene lost 2 bases and the J gene lost 2 bases, with 13 bases spanning the gap. The CDR3 runs to 15 residues. CDR3 coding DNA: TGTGCCAGCAGCTTAAATCTTGCCGAAGCCTACGAGCAGTACTTC. As protein: CASSLNLAEAYEQYF.

This clonotype was observed a handful of times. A much more abundant neighbour one base away suggests this may be a read error. The V and J genes are TRBV7-9 and TRBJ2-7; TRBD1 matches at 9 bases. The CDR3 is made up of 14 amino acids. Per the germline V gene, CDR1 is SEHNR and CDR2 is FQNEAQ (reference sequence). V trimming: 1 base; J trimming: 6 bases; junction bases outside the gene matches: 4. CDR3 residues: CASSLEQGASEQYF. CDR3 sequence (DNA): TGTGCCAGCAGCTTAGAACAGGGGGCCTCCGAGCAGTACTTC.

This chain connects TRBV7-9 to TRBJ1-5; unclear D gene. The CDR3 extends over 16 amino acids. The germline V gene encodes CDR1 SEHNR and CDR2 FQNEAQ (reference sequence). Trimming removed 5 bases at V and 0 bases at J, with 14 bases between. The CDR3 protein is CASSPRGSYSNQPQHF. The CDR3 DNA reads TGTGCCAGCAGCCCCCGGGGTAGTTATAGCAATCAGCCCCAGCATTTT.

J is TRBJ1-2 and V is TRBV2; no clear D gene. Between the trimmed V and J ends, which lost 9 bases and 2 bases, there was a span of 22 bases. This CDR3 is built from 16 residues. Germline V gives CDR1 SNHLY, CDR2 FYNNEI. The CDR3 DNA reads TGTGCCAGTTCAAGTGACATAGGCGAGCAGAACTATGGCTACACCTTC. It specifies CASSSDIGEQNYGYTF.

On this clonotype: Germline and junction disagree at one end, which may indicate a read error. This rearrangement joins TRBV10-3 to TRBJ2-5; no reliable D call. Germline V gene lookup returns CDR1 ENHRY and CDR2 SYGVKD. The CDR3 runs 16 residues. CDR3 sequence reads: CASSSTPGCNQETQYF. The CDR3 nucleotides read TGTGCCAGCAGTTCAACGCCCGGGTGCAACCAAGAGACCCAGTACTTC.

The chain uses TRBV25-1 and TRBJ1-5; D is possibly TRBD1 (5 bases). From germline, CDR1 is MGHDK and CDR2 SYGVNS. The CDR3 contains 20 residues. Deletions cut 5 bases from V and 0 bases from J, with 26 bases between. In DNA, the CDR3 is TGTGCCAGCAGTTCACACCCTAGCCGGGATGGGGGTACTAGCAATCAGCCCCAGCATTTT. This sequence encodes CASSSHPSRDGGTSNQPQHF.